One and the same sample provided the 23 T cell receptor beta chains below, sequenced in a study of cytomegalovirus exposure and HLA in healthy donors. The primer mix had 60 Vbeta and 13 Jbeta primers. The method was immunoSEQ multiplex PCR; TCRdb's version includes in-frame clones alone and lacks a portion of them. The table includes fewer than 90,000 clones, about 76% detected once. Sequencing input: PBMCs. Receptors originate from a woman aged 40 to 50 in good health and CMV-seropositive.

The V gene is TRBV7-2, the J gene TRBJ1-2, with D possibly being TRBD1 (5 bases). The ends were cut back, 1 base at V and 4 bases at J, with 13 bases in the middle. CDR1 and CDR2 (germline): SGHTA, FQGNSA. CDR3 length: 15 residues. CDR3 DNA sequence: TGTGCCAGCAGCTTAGGGCAGGGCACCTTCTATGGCTACACCTTC. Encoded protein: CASSLGQGTFYGYTF. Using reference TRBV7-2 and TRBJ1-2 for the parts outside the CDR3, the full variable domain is GAGVSQSPSNKVTEKGKDVELRCDPISGHTALYWYRQSLGQGLEFLIYFQGNSAPDKSGLPSDRFSAERTGGSVSTLTIQRTQQEDSAVYLCASSLGQGTFYGYTFGSGTRLTVV.

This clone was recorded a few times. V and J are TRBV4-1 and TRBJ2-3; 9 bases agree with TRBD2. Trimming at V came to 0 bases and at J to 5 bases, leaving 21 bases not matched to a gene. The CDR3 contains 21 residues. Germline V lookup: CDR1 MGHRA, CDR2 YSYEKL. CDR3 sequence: CASSQDGSNKRAGGPVDTQYF. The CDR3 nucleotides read TGCGCCAGCAGCCAAGATGGGTCGAATAAGCGGGCGGGAGGGCCAGTAGATACGCAGTATTTT.

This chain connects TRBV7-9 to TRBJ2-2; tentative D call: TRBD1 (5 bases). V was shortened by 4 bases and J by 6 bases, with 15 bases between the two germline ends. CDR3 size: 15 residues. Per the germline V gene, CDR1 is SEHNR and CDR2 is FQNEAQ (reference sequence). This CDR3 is CASSSPTLGAGELFF. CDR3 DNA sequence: TGTGCCAGCAGCTCCCCAACTTTAGGGGCCGGGGAGCTGTTTTTT.

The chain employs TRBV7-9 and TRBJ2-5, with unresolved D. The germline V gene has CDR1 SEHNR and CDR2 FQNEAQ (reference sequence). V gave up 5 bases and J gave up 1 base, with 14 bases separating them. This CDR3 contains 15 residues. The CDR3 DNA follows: TGTGCCAGCAGCCCAAAGTACGCGTTCCAAGAGACCCAGTACTTC. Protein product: CASSPKYAFQETQYF.

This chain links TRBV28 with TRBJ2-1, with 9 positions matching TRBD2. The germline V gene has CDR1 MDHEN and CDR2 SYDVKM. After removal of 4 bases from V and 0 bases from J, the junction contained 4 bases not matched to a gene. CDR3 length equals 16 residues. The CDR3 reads CASSSNSGSSYNEQFF. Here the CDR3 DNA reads TGTGCCAGCAGTTCCAATAGCGGGAGCTCCTACAATGAGCAGTTCTTC.

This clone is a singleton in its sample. The CDR3 is CAWSVRVGVDTQYF. The CDR3 DNA reads TGTGCCTGGAGTGTACGAGTAGGGGTAGATACGCAGTATTTT. This rearrangement joins TRBV30 to TRBJ2-3; D possibly corresponds to TRBD1 (5 bases). CDR1 is GTSNPN and CDR2 is SVGIG in the germline V gene (reference sequence). Trimming left V 0 bases short and J 5 bases short, with 12 bases between. This CDR3 region has 14 residues.

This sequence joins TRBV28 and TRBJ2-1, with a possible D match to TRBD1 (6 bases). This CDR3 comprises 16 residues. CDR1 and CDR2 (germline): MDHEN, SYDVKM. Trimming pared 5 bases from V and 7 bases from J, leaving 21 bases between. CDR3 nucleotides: TGTGCCAGCAGTCCCACAGGGACCGGCGAGCTAAATGAGCAGTTCTTC. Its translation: CASSPTGTGELNEQFF.

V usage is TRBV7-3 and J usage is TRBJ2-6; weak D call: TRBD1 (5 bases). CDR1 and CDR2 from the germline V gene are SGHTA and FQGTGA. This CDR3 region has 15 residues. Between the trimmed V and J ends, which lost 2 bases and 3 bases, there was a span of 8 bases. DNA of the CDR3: TGTGCCAGCAGCTTATTAGGGGATGGGGCCAACGTCCTGACTTTC. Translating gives CASSLLGDGANVLTF.

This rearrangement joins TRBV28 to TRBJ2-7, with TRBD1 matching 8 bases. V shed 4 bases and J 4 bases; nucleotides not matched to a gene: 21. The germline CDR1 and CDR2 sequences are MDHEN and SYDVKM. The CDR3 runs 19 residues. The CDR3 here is CASSSGTGQRGSGLYEQYF. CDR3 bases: TGTGCCAGCAGTTCCGGGACAGGTCAACGGGGGTCCGGTTTATACGAGCAGTACTTC.

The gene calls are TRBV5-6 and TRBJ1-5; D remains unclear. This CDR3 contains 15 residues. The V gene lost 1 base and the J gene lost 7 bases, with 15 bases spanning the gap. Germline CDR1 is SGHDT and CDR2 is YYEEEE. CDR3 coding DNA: TGTGCCAGCAGCTTGAGCAATGGACTTAGGCAGCCCCAGCATTTT. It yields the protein CASSLSNGLRQPQHF.

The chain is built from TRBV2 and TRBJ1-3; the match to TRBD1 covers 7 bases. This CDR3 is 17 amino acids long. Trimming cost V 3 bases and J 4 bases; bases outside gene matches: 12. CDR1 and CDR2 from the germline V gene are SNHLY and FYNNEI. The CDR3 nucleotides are TGTGCCAGCAGTGACCCGGACCTGACAGGGATGGGAAACACCATATATTTT. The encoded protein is CASSDPDLTGMGNTIYF.

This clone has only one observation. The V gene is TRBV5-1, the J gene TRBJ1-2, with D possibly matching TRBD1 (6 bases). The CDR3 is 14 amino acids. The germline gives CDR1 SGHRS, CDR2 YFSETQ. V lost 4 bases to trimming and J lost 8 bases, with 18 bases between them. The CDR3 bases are TGCGCCAGCAGCCTTGGTATCAGGGGAACCGGCTACACCTTC. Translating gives CASSLGIRGTGYTF.

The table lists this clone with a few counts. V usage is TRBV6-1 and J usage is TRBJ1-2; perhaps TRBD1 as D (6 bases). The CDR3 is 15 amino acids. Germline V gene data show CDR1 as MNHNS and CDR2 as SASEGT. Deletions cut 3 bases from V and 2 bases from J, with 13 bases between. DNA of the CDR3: TGTGCCAGCAGTGACGCCGGGACATTGAACTATGGCTACACCTTC. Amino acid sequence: CASSDAGTLNYGYTF.

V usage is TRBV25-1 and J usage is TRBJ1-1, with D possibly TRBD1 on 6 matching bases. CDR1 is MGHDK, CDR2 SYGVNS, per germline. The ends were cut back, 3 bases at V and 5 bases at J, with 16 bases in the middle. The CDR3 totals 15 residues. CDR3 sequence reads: CASSDHRGGGTEAFF. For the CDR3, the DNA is TGTGCCAGCAGTGACCATCGGGGAGGGGGTACTGAAGCTTTCTTT.

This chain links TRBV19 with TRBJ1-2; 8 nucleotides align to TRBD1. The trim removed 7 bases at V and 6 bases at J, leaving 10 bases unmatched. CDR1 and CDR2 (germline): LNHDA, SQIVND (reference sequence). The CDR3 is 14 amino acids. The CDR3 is CASTRQGARDGYTF. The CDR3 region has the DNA TGTGCCAGTACCCGGCAGGGGGCTAGAGATGGCTACACCTTC.

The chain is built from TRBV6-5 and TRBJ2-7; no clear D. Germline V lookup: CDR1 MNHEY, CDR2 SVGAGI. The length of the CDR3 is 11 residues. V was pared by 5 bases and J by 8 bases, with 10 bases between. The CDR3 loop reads CASSLREKQYF. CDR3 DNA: TGTGCCAGCAGTCTTCGAGAGAAGCAGTACTTC.

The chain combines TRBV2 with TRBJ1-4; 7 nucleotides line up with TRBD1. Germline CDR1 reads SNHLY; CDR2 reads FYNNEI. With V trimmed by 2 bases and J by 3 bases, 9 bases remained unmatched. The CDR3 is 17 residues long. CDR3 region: CASSEPPDRRSNEKLFF. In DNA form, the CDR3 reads TGTGCCAGCAGTGAACCCCCGGACAGGCGGTCTAATGAAAAACTGTTTTTT.

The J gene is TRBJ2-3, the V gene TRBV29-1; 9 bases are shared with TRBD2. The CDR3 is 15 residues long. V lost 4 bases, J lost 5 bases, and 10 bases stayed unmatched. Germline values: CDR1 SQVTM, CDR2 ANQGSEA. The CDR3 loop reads CSVAGDTAGGDTQYF. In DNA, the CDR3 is TGCAGCGTTGCGGGGGATACAGCGGGAGGAGATACGCAGTATTTT.

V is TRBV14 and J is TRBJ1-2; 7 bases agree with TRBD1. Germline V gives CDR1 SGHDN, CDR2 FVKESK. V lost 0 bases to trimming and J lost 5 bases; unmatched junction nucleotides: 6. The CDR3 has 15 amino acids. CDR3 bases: TGTGCCAGCAGCCAAGATAGACAGGGATGGTATGGCTACACCTTC. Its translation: CASSQDRQGWYGYTF.

The CDR3 loop reads CASSLGQLTGELFF. CDR3 nucleotides: TGTGCCAGCAGCTTGGGACAGCTTACCGGGGAGCTGTTTTTT. V and J are TRBV11-3 and TRBJ2-2, with 7 bases that match TRBD1. The junction had 3 bases not matched to a gene; V was cut back by 3 bases and J by 5 bases. This CDR3 is 14 amino acids long. Germline V gene sequence: CDR1 SGHNT, CDR2 YENEEA.

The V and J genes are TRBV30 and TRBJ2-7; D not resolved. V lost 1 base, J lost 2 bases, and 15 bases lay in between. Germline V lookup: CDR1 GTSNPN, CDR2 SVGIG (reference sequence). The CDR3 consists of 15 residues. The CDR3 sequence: CAWSGSLLLTYEQYF. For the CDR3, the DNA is TGTGCCTGGAGTGGCTCCCTATTACTAACCTACGAGCAGTACTTC.

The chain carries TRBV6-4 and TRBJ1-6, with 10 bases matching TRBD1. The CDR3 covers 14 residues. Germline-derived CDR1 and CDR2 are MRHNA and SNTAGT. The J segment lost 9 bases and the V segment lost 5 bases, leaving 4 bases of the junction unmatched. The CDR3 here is CASSLDRGSSPLHF. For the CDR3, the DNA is TGTGCCAGCAGTCTGGACAGGGGGAGTTCACCCCTCCACTTT.

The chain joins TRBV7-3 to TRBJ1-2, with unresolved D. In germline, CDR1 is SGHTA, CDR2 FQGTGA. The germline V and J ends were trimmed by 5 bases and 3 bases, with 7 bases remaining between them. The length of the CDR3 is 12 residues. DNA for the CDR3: TGTGCCAGCAGCCCCCAGGACTATGGCTACACCTTC. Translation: CASSPQDYGYTF.